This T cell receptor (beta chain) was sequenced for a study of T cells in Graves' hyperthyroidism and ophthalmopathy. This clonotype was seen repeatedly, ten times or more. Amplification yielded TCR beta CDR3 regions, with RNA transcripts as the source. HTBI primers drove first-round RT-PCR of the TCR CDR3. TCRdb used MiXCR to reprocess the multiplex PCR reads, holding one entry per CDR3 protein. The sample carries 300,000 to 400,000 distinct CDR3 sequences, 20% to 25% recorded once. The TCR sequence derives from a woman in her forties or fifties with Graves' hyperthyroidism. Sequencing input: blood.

The CDR3 sequence: CSARDGQGGYGYTF. The CDR3 DNA follows: TGCAGTGCTAGAGACGGACAGGGAGGGTATGGCTACACCTTC. The chain uses TRBV20-1 and TRBJ1-2; 8 positions agree with TRBD1. V shed 0 bases and J 5 bases; nucleotides not matched to a gene: 5. CDR1 DFQATT and CDR2 SNEGSKA come from the germline V gene (reference sequence). The CDR3 is 14 residues long.